This TCR beta chain was documented in a study of shared clonotypes between healthy human individuals (dated by TCRdb to the early 2020s). With respect to the entire study: The cohort comprised two women and a few men aged 18 to 49 years. Per donor, three plates each were used for CD4 naive and CD4 memory, two for CD8 naive, and one for CD8 memory. To estimate repertoire size and how much clonotype sharing occurs between individuals, the study deeply sequenced the blood TCR repertoires of 4 to 6 healthy adults. Libraries were prepared and TCR repertoires were sequenced by different laboratories using diverse techniques, in order to increase sequencing depth and limit assay-specific biases. Per donor, leukapheresis produced somewhere between about 0.8 and 9 billion PBMCs.

In its sample, this clone was seen once. Its antigen remains unidentified. No base quality information exists; no much larger clone differs at one position. Other DNA sequences from this sample encode an identical CDR3 as well. Using the deep immunoSEQ assay, multiplex PCR amplified TCR CDR3 regions from genomic DNA. Genomic DNA extracted from each cell subset was distributed evenly over all wells of several immunoSEQ 96-well plates, and each plate served as one replicate. For sorted subsets, roughly 200 ng of genomic DNA, equivalent to about 30,000 T cell genomes, went into each replicate PCR. Purified libraries were measured with a Qubit 3.0 fluorometer, size-checked on a Bioanalyzer 2100, and measured again with the KAPA Library Quantification kit. Every immunoSEQ 96-well plate was sequenced on a separate single-read 150-cycle Illumina NextSeq 550 flow cell. In the original analysis: Because only junctional sequences without quality scores were contained in the immunoSEQ output, filtering matching that applied to full-length reads could not be performed. Sequences were annotated with PyIR, a Python wrapper for IgBLAST v1.9, using IMGT germline references to assign V/J genes and CDR3. Reads were removed for weak V/J assignments (E-value above 1e-6), missing CDR3, stop codons, out-of-frame junctions, or ambiguous translated residues. V3J clonotypes were defined as sequences sharing an identical inferred V gene, J gene, and CDR3 amino acid sequence. Percentage overlap between repertoires was calculated by dividing the number of shared unique clonotypes by the size of the smaller repertoire. RTK rarefaction, the Chao1 estimator, and Recon v2.1 estimates of unobserved clonotypes were used to assess repertoire richness. Generation probabilities were computed with OLGA for all TCRbeta clonotypes obtained by the gDNA method from a handful of donors. TCRdb mirrors the immuneACCESS table, restricted to in-frame sequences. Some clones are absent from its copies; in checked studies, under half trace to an unresolved V gene, and the reason for the others is unknown. The DNA was the basis for D and trimming; V, J and clone size are from that table. The sample yields approximately 640,000 clones; more than 70% were counted once. Less than 2% of the sample rests with the top ten.

General study outcomes and caveats: Compared with non-shared clonotypes, the clonotypes found in all four sorted-subset donors had higher generation probabilities. Pairwise subsampling indicated that sequencing depth was expected to affect the degree of clonotype sharing among donors. The small number of donors limited the genetic and exposure-history diversity represented. Incomplete sequencing was indicated by rarefaction of sorted-subset datasets, despite the large sequencing depth. Estimated clonotype richness was generally larger for naive than for memory subsets. Sampling was restricted to blood, and TCR repertoires in tissue are likely to differ from TCR repertoires in blood. When a few donors were compared, the shared fraction of clonotypes was around 5.1% for naive CD4, 3.5% to 4% for naive CD8, 2.3% for memory CD4, and 0.35% to 0.5% for memory CD8.

The donors were healthy, HIV-negative adults who had no recently reported acute infections or vaccinations. Every donor was a Caucasian adult living in Nashville, Tennessee, USA. CD4+ T cells were enriched by magnetic negative selection; naive cells were then positively selected on CD45RA, and the negative fraction formed the memory subset. Blood was collected by leukapheresis, and PBMCs were isolated by Ficoll-Histopaque density gradient centrifugation and then cryopreserved in liquid nitrogen vapor phase. Analytical flow cytometry was used to check the purity and quantity of every magnetically sorted T cell population. From each sorted fraction, genomic DNA was isolated and quantified by UV absorbance on a Nanodrop 2000c. CDR1 is given as GTSNPN and CDR2 as SVGIG, both from the germline V gene (reference sequence). Including cysteine and phenylalanine, the CDR3 has 14 amino acids. The sequence is cut down to CDR3 DNA, 42 bases in frame from base 1. The V and J ends are trimmed by 3 bases and 1 base, leaving 12 bases between them.

This receptor was taken from a woman under 40 in good health. Specimen: memory CD4+ T cells sorted from blood. The cell subset or site label for this specimen denotes: CD45RA-negative fraction. The chain is encoded by TRBV30 joined to TRBJ2-5; the D gene may be TRBD1 or TRBD2, since each aligns over 5 bases. This receptor has the CDR3 CAWSQIGTQETQYF. Read as DNA, the sequence is TGTGCCTGGAGCCAGATCGGGACCCAAGAGACCCAGTACTTC.